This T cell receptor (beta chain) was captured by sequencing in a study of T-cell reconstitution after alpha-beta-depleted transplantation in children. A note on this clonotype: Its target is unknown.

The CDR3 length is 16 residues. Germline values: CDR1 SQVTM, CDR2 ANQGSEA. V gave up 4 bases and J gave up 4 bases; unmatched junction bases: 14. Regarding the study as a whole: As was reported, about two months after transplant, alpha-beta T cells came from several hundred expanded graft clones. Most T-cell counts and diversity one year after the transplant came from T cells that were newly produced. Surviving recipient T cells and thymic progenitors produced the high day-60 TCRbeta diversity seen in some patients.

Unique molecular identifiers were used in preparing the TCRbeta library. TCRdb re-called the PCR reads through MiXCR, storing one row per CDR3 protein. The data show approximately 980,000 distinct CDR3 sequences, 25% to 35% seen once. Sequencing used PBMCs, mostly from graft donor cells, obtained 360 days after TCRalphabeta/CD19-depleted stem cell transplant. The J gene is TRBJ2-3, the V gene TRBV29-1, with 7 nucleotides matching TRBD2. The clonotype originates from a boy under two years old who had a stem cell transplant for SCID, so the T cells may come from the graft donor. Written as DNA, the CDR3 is TGCAGCGTTGTCCCTTTCGGACTAGATGGTCCAGATACGCAGTATTTT. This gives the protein CSVVPFGLDGPDTQYF.